This TCR beta chain stems from a study of T cell responses to AZD1222 COVID-19 vaccine. Only in-frame clones appear in the TCRdb table, and some are missing; sequencing was by immunoSEQ multiplex PCR. Of 95,000 to 150,000 clones in the sample, 85% to 90% are singletons; the top ten hold approximately 7.5%. Sample: peripheral blood, taken on day 0 of AZD1222 vaccination. The sequence was obtained from an adult in good health.

The CDR3 DNA is TGTGCCAGCAGTTTAGGGACTAGCGGGAGAGACTACGAGCAGTACTTC. It codes for CASSLGTSGRDYEQYF. This chain joins TRBV28 and TRBJ2-7; 14 nucleotides align to TRBD2. The germline gives CDR1 MDHEN, CDR2 SYDVKM. This CDR3 spans 16 amino acids. Trimming at V came to 2 bases and at J to 3 bases, leaving 3 bases not matched to a gene.